A selection of T cell receptor beta chains follows, all from one sample in a study of early T cells in non-severe SARS-CoV-2 infection. TCRdb reprocessed the 5' RACE reads with MiXCR, giving one entry per CDR3 protein. In the table there are 45,000 to 65,000 distinct CDR3 sequences, about 9.1% of which are singletons. The specimen sequenced was whole blood. These TCRs come from an adult who was a healthcare worker with PCR-confirmed SARS-CoV-2 infection or an uninfected control (not recorded which). The CDR3 runs from the conserved cysteine through the conserved F or W. The D gene is left open where the match is weak.

CDR3aa: CASSQENSGRVGTQYF
v_gene: TRBV4-3
d_gene: TRBD2

CDR3aa: CSWEGAESTDTQYF
v_gene: TRBV29-1
d_gene: NA

CDR3aa: CASSLGWGNSPLHF
v_gene: TRBV6-5
d_gene: NA

CDR3aa: CASSPRGEGVNTEAFF
v_gene: TRBV7-9
d_gene: NA

CDR3aa: CASSFRRWEQYF
v_gene: TRBV12-3/TRBV12-4
d_gene: NA

CDR3aa: CASSLVPSGSVLF
v_gene: TRBV11-2
d_gene: TRBD2

CDR3aa: CASSVGDGGSYEQYF
v_gene: TRBV9
d_gene: NA

CDR3aa: CSASGGIGTEAFF
v_gene: TRBV20-1
d_gene: NA

CDR3aa: CASGGTGDQPQHF
v_gene: TRBV6-1
d_gene: TRBD1

CDR3aa: CSAIGFSTDTQYF
v_gene: TRBV20-1
d_gene: NA

CDR3aa: CAIRDGTGSYEQYF
v_gene: TRBV10-3
d_gene: NA

CDR3aa: CASSPHRAENGYTF
v_gene: TRBV3-1
d_gene: NA

CDR3aa: CASSLPGGGTDTQYF
v_gene: TRBV12-3/TRBV12-4
d_gene: TRBD2

CDR3aa: CASSPFPGELFF
v_gene: TRBV12-3/TRBV12-4
d_gene: NA

CDR3aa: CSVTSTSGGTGELFF
v_gene: TRBV29-1
d_gene: TRBD2

CDR3aa: CASSLTGTGIQEQYF
v_gene: TRBV11-2
d_gene: TRBD1

CDR3aa: CASSSSGGANVLTF
v_gene: TRBV5-1
d_gene: NA

CDR3aa: CASSLRGLAGVGGELFF
v_gene: TRBV12-3/TRBV12-4
d_gene: TRBD2

CDR3aa: CASSRMGQGISYEQYF
v_gene: TRBV19
d_gene: TRBD1

CDR3aa: CASSLETLRETQYF
v_gene: TRBV7-2
d_gene: NA

CDR3aa: CASSQEEGRLAGVNEQFF
v_gene: TRBV14
d_gene: TRBD2

CDR3aa: CASRFSGTSRDEQFF
v_gene: TRBV11-2
d_gene: TRBD2

CDR3aa: CASSDGGGAHEQYF
v_gene: TRBV12-3/TRBV12-4
d_gene: TRBD2

CDR3aa: CSVFGQGGLGYTF
v_gene: TRBV29-1
d_gene: TRBD1

CDR3aa: CASSPGLAATYNEQFF
v_gene: TRBV10-2
d_gene: TRBD2

CDR3aa: CSASPPGVMNTEAFF
v_gene: TRBV20-1
d_gene: NA

CDR3aa: CASSWAPAGEQYF
v_gene: TRBV7-2
d_gene: NA

CDR3aa: CASSVAPGQGLDQPQHF
v_gene: TRBV9
d_gene: TRBD1

CDR3aa: CASSSGRVNTEAFF
v_gene: TRBV5-6
d_gene: NA